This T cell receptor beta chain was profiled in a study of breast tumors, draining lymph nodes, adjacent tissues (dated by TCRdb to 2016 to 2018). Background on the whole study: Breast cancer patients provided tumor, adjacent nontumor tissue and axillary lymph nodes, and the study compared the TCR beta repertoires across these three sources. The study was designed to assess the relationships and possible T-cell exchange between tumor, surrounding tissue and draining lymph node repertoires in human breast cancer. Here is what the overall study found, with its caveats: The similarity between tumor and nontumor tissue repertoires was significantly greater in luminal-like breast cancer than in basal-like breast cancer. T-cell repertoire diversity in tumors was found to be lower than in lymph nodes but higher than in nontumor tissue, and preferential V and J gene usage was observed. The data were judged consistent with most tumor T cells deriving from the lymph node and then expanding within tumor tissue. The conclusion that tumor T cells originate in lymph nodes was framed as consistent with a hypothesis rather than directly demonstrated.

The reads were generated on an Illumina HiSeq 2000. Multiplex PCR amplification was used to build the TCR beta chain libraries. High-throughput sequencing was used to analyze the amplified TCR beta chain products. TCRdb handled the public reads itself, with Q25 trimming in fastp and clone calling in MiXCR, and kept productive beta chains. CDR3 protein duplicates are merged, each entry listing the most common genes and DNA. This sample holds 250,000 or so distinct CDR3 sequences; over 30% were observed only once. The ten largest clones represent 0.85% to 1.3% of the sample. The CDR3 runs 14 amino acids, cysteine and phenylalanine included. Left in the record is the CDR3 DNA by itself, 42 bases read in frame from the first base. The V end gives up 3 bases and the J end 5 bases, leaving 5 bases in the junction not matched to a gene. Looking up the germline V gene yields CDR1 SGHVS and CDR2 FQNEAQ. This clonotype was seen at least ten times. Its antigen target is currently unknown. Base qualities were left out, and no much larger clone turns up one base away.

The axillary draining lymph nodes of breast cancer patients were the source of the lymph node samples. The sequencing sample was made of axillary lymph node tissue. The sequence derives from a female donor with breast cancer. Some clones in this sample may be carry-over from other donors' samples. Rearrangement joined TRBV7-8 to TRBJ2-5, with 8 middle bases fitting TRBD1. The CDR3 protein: CASSFRQGRETQYF. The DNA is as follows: TGTGCCAGCAGCTTCCGACAGGGGCGGGAGACCCAGTACTTC.